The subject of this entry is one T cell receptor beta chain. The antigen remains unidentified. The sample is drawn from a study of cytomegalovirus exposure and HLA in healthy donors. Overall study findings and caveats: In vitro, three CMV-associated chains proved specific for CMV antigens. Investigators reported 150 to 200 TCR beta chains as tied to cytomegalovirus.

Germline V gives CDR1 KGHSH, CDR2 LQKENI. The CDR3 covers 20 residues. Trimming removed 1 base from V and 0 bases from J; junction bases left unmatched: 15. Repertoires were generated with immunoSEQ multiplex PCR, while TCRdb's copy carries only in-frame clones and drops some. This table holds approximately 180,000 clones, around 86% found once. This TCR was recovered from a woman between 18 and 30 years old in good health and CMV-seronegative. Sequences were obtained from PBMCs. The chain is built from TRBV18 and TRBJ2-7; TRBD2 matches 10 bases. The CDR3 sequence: CASSPRFASGGLVRSYEQYF. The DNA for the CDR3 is TGTGCCAGCTCACCACGGTTCGCTAGCGGGGGCCTAGTTCGCTCCTACGAGCAGTACTTC.